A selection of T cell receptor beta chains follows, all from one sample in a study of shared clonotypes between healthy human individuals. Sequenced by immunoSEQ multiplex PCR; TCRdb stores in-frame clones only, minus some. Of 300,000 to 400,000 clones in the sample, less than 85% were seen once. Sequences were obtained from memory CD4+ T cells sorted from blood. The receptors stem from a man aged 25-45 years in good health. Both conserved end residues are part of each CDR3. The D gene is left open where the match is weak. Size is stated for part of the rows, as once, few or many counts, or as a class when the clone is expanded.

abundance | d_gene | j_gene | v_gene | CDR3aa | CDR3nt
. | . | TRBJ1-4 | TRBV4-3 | CASSQARGWDEKLFF | TGCGCCAGCAGCCAAGCCAGGGGATGGGATGAAAAACTGTTTTTT
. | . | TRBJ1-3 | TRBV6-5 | CASSPTYGNTIYF | TGTGCCAGCAGCCCCACCTATGGAAACACCATATATTTT
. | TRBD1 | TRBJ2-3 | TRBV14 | CASSPTRYRTGKGTDTQYF | TGTGCCAGCAGCCCTACTAGATACCGGACAGGGAAGGGCACAGATACGCAGTATTTT
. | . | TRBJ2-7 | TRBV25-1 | CASSDWPGMSEQYF | TGTGCCAGCAGTGACTGGCCAGGGATGAGCGAGCAGTACTTC
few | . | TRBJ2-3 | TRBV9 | CASSVTGRSQDTQYF | TGTGCCAGCAGCGTTACCGGCCGCTCTCAGGATACGCAGTATTTT
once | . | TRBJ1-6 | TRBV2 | CASILGNSPLHF | TGTGCCAGCATCCTAGGGAATTCACCCCTCCACTTT
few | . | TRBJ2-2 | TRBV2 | CASRKLTARGTGELFF | TGTGCCAGCAGGAAGTTAACGGCGAGGGGCACCGGGGAGCTGTTTTTT
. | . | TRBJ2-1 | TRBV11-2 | CASSLGLGRWQFF | TGTGCCAGCAGCTTAGGACTAGGCAGATGGCAGTTCTTC
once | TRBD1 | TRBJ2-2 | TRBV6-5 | CASSNDRGGELFF | TGTGCCAGCAGTAACGACAGGGGAGGGGAGCTGTTTTTT
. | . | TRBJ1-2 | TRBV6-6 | CASSYLGRTYGYTF | TGTGCCAGCAGTTACTTAGGACGGACCTATGGCTACACCTTC
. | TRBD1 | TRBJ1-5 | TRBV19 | CASSTDRDGNQPQHF | TGTGCCAGTAGCACGGACAGGGACGGCAATCAGCCCCAGCATTTT
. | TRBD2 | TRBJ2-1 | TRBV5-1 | CASSLVTSGHNEQFF | TGCGCCAGCAGCTTGGTGACTAGCGGACACAATGAGCAGTTCTTC
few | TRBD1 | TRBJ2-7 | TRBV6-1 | CASSGRWTGYEQYF | TGTGCCAGCAGTGGCCGGTGGACAGGCTACGAGCAGTACTTC
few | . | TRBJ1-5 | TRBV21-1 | CASSSVGGVHNQPQHF | TGTGCCAGCAGCTCGGTCGGAGGAGTCCATAATCAGCCCCAGCATTTT
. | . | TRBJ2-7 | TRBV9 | CASSERVSDSLAYEQYF | TGTGCCAGCAGCGAGCGGGTTTCGGACAGCTTAGCCTACGAGCAGTACTTC
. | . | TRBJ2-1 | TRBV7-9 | CASSLGADNEQFF | TGTGCCAGCAGCTTAGGGGCGGACAATGAGCAGTTCTTC
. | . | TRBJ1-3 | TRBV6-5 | CASSYAGMGGNTIYF | TGTGCCAGCAGTTACGCCGGGATGGGTGGAAACACCATATATTTT
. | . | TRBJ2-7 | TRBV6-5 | CASSYSWQSSYEQYF | TGTGCCAGCAGTTACTCGTGGCAGAGCTCCTACGAGCAGTACTTC
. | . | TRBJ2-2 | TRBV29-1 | CSVGYKTNTGELFF | TGCAGCGTTGGATACAAAACGAACACCGGGGAGCTGTTTTTT
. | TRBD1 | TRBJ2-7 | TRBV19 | CASRETGAGEQYF | TGTGCCAGTAGGGAGACAGGGGCGGGCGAGCAGTACTTC
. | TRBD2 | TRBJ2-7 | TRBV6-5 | CASSYSSGSYYEQYF | TGTGCCAGCAGTTACTCTAGCGGGTCCTACTACGAGCAGTACTTC
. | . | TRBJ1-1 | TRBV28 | CASTNYMNTEAFF | TGTGCCAGCACCAATTACATGAACACTGAAGCTTTCTTT
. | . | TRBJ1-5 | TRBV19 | CASRLRQFSNQPQHF | TGTGCCAGTAGACTACGACAGTTCAGCAATCAGCCCCAGCATTTT
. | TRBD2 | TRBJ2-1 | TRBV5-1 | CASSPRAGGIDEQFF | TGCGCCAGCTCCCCCAGGGCGGGAGGGATCGATGAGCAGTTCTTC
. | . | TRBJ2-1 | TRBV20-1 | CSADLQFF | TGCAGTGCGGACCTACAGTTCTTC
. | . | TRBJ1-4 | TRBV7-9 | CASSPYTTTNEKLFF | TGTGCCAGCAGCCCCTACACCACTACTAATGAAAAACTGTTTTTT
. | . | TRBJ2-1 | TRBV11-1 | CASSLVGGGSSYNEQFF | TGTGCCAGCAGCTTAGTCGGGGGCGGGAGCTCCTACAATGAGCAGTTCTTC
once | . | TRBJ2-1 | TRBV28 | CASSFPGSLSEQFF | TGTGCCAGCAGTTTCCCGGGATCTTTGAGTGAGCAGTTCTTC
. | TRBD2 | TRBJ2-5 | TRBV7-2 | CASSPGGAGGETQYF | TGTGCCAGCAGCCCGGGGGGAGCGGGAGGAGAGACCCAGTACTTC
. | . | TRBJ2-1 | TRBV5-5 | CASSLQGNEQFF | TGTGCCAGCAGCTTGCAGGGCAATGAGCAGTTCTTC
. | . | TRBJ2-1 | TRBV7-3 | CASSPGKATDEQFF | TGTGCCAGCAGCCCCGGGAAAGCTACGGATGAGCAGTTCTTC
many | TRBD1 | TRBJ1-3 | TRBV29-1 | CSGQGSGNTIYF | TGCAGCGGACAGGGGTCTGGAAACACCATATATTTT
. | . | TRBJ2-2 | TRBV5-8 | CASSLYTGELFF | TGTGCCAGCAGCCTTTACACCGGGGAGCTGTTTTTT
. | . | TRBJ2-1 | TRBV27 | CASREGSYNEQFF | TGTGCCAGCAGAGAGGGATCCTACAATGAGCAGTTCTTC
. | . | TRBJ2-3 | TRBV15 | CATSLGDGPWQYF | TGTGCCACCAGCCTCGGGGACGGACCCTGGCAGTATTTT
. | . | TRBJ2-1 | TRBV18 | CASSPQGGSENEQFF | TGTGCCAGCTCACCCCAGGGGGGGTCCGAAAATGAGCAGTTCTTC
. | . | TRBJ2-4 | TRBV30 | CAFHWEGIKNIQYF | TGTGCCTTCCATTGGGAAGGGATCAAAAACATTCAGTACTTC
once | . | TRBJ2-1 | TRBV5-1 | CASSLEQGSPREQFF | TGCGCCAGCAGCTTGGAACAGGGAAGTCCCCGTGAGCAGTTCTTC
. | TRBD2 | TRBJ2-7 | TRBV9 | CASSVELAVLGEQYF | TGTGCCAGCAGCGTAGAACTAGCGGTTCTCGGCGAGCAGTACTTC
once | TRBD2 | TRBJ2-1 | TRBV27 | CASSLIRLAGNEQFF | TGTGCCAGCAGTTTAATTCGGCTAGCGGGAAATGAGCAGTTCTTC
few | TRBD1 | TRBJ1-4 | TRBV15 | CATSSLGQGREKLFF | TGTGCCACCAGCAGCTTGGGACAGGGGAGAGAAAAACTGTTTTTT